The 4 T cell receptor beta chains reported below all come from one sample, sequenced in a study of blood T cell repertoires in COVID-19 (dated by TCRdb to the early 2020s). The library came from the immunoSEQ multiplex PCR assay. TCRdb provides this immuneACCESS table in a form limited to in-frame rearrangements. Some clones are lacking; in checked studies, under half of them reflect an unresolved V gene, and why the rest are absent is not known. The sample table holds about 380,000 clones, of which more than 75% were seen once. The ten largest clones add up to 1.2% of the sample. Sequencing was performed on PBMCs or T cells enriched from blood (not recorded which). These receptors were taken from a woman under 30 who had recovered from COVID-19.

This chain links TRBV5-1 with TRBJ2-3; TRBD1 matches 7 bases. Germline trimming cut 4 bases from V and 1 base from J; bases unmatched to any gene: 6. CDR1 and CDR2 (germline): SGHRS, YFSETQ. The CDR3 runs to 15 residues. The CDR3 protein is CASSNGQAGTDTQYF. The CDR3 nucleotides are TGCGCCAGCAGCAACGGACAGGCGGGCACAGATACGCAGTATTTT. Supplemented by reference TRBV5-1 and TRBJ2-3, the full variable domain reads KAGVTQTPRYLIKTRGQQVTLSCSPISGHRSVSWYQQTPGQGLQFLFEYFSETQRNKGNFPGRFSGRQFSNSRSEMNVSTLELGDSALYLCASSNGQAGTDTQYFGPGTRLTVL.

J is TRBJ1-5 and V is TRBV19, with D possibly matching TRBD1 (5 bases). CDR3 length: 14 amino acids. Trimming took off 4 bases at V and 4 bases at J, with 11 bases between the two ends. Germline V gene data show CDR1 as LNHDA and CDR2 as SQIVND (reference sequence). Here the CDR3 reads CASSRAGSNQPQHF. CDR3 coding DNA: TGTGCCAGTAGTAGAGCAGGGTCGAATCAGCCCCAGCATTTT.

The J gene is TRBJ2-5, the V gene TRBV10-2, with D perhaps TRBD2 (5 bases). The CDR3 runs 13 residues. Germline values: CDR1 WSHSY, CDR2 SAAADI. Trimming took 2 bases from V and 3 from J, leaving 7 bases between them. CDR3 region: CASSERGKETQYF. The DNA of the CDR3 is TGCGCCAGCAGTGAGAGAGGGAAAGAGACCCAGTACTTC.

Here the CDR3 DNA reads TGTGCCAGCACCGGGGGACAGAATAACTATGGCTACACCTTC. It specifies CASTGGQNNYGYTF. The V gene is TRBV28, the J gene TRBJ1-2; 7 positions agree with TRBD1. Trimming removed 7 bases from V and 1 base from J; junction bases left unmatched: 6. The CDR3 sequence is 14 residues long. Germline CDR1 is MDHEN and CDR2 is SYDVKM.